These T cell receptor beta chains were read from a single sample in a study of OX40 agonist ivuxolimab in advanced cancers. Clones were read by immunoSEQ multiplex PCR, and TCRdb kept only the in-frame ones, dropping some. The repertoire holds more than 35,000 clones, with around 84% as singletons. Material: CD4+ or CD8+ T cells sorted from blood, obtained in a trial of the OX40 agonist ivuxolimab. These TCRs come from an adult with an advanced solid tumor such as melanoma, head and neck, liver or kidney cancer. Each CDR3 is given with its conserved first and last residue. D genes are given only for firm matches. Clone size is not always given. Where it is, it says once, few, many or a class for expanded clones.

cdr3_nt cdr3_aa clone_size v_call d_call j_call
TGTGCCAGCAGTTACAATAGAGGGAGGGACTCCTACGAGCAGTACTTC CASSYNRGRDSYEQYF few TRBV6-6 TRBD2 TRBJ2-7
TGTGCCAGCAGCCGGACAGGGTCCGAGCAGTACTTC CASSRTGSEQYF . TRBV6-4 TRBD1 TRBJ2-7
TGTGCCAGTAGGGGTGGACAGAGGAACACTGAAGCTTTCTTT CASRGGQRNTEAFF . TRBV19 . TRBJ1-1
TGTGCCAGCAGTGAAGGAGTACGATTCGCCGAGCAGTACTTC CASSEGVRFAEQYF few TRBV6-1 . TRBJ2-7
TGTGCCAGCAGCGTAGGCTCTGGGCAAGCGCAGTATTTT CASSVGSGQAQYF once TRBV9 . TRBJ2-3
TGTGCCAGCAGCTACACATCAAGGACCTACACCGGGGAGCTGTTTTTT CASSYTSRTYTGELFF . TRBV13 . TRBJ2-2
TGTGCCAGCACGTCCCTCCGGGCCGAGCAGTACTTC CASTSLRAEQYF few TRBV2 . TRBJ2-7
TGTGCCTGGAGTCATACACAGGGCACTGAAGCTTTCTTT CAWSHTQGTEAFF few TRBV30 . TRBJ1-1
TGTGCCAGCAGCCGCGACGGGGGGTACGAGCAGTACTTC CASSRDGGYEQYF . TRBV7-9 TRBD2 TRBJ2-7
TGTGCCAGCAGTGAAAGAGGCCTAGGCCGGGATACGCAGTATTTT CASSERGLGRDTQYF . TRBV6-1 . TRBJ2-3